The rows below give T cell receptor beta chains drawn from one sample of a study of blood T cell repertoires in COVID-19. Sequenced by immunoSEQ multiplex PCR; TCRdb stores in-frame clones only, minus some. Counted here are around 37,000 clones, about 85% occurring once; the ten biggest clones make up around 20%. Sequenced sample: peripheral blood. The receptor source for this set is a man in his sixties with acute or convalescent COVID-19. The CDR3 runs from the conserved cysteine through the conserved F or W. A D gene is named only where the DNA matches it firmly. Rows may omit the clone size; those that give it use once, few, many or a size class.

DNA: TGTGCCAGCAGCAAAGTGTTGGTTTGGGGGGGAAGCACAGATACGCAGTATTTT; CDR3: CASSKVLVWGGSTDTQYF; V: TRBV21-1; size: -; D: -; J: TRBJ2-3
DNA: TGTGCCAGTAGTATGACCTTTACTACCAATGAGCAGTTCTTC; CDR3: CASSMTFTTNEQFF; V: TRBV19; size: -; D: -; J: TRBJ2-1
DNA: TGTGCCAGCAGCCGGACTAGCTTCAATGAGCAGTTCTTC; CDR3: CASSRTSFNEQFF; V: TRBV6-2/TRBV6-3; size: -; D: TRBD2; J: TRBJ2-1
DNA: TGTGCCAGCAGCTCACAGGGTCCAGAGACCCAGTACTTC; CDR3: CASSSQGPETQYF; V: TRBV7-9; size: -; D: -; J: TRBJ2-5
DNA: TGTGCCAGCAGTAACCGGGACAGGGCGTTCGAGACCCAGTACTTC; CDR3: CASSNRDRAFETQYF; V: TRBV27; size: -; D: TRBD1; J: TRBJ2-5
DNA: TGTGCCACCAGTGATTGGGGACTAGCCAACAATGAGCAGTTCTTC; CDR3: CATSDWGLANNEQFF; V: TRBV24-1; size: -; D: TRBD2; J: TRBJ2-1
DNA: TGCGCCAGCAGCTCCTTTTTTAGCAATCAGCCCCAGCATTTT; CDR3: CASSSFFSNQPQHF; V: TRBV4-1; size: -; D: -; J: TRBJ1-5
DNA: TGTGCCAGCAGCTCAGGGCTGGTCACTGAAGCTTTCTTT; CDR3: CASSSGLVTEAFF; V: TRBV7-8; size: -; D: -; J: TRBJ1-1
DNA: TGCGCCAGCGCAACGGGACCCCTCGGACAGAATGAGCAGTTCTTC; CDR3: CASATGPLGQNEQFF; V: TRBV5-1; size: -; D: -; J: TRBJ2-1
DNA: TGTGCCAGCACTCCGACAGGGTCCTACGAGCAGTACTTC; CDR3: CASTPTGSYEQYF; V: TRBV6-5; size: -; D: TRBD1; J: TRBJ2-7
DNA: TGTGCCACCATCATGACTCTAAAAAGGGAAAAACTGTTTTTT; CDR3: CATIMTLKREKLFF; V: TRBV24-1; size: once; D: -; J: TRBJ1-4
DNA: TGTGCCAGCAGTGACCGGGAGGGGGGGCCCTATGGCTACACCTTC; CDR3: CASSDREGGPYGYTF; V: TRBV6-4; size: -; D: -; J: TRBJ1-2
DNA: TGCAGCGTTTCTAGCACAGATACGCAGTATTTT; CDR3: CSVSSTDTQYF; V: TRBV29-1; size: -; D: -; J: TRBJ2-3
DNA: TGTGCCAGCTCACAGGACAGCAATCAGCCCCAGCATTTT; CDR3: CASSQDSNQPQHF; V: TRBV2; size: -; D: -; J: TRBJ1-5
DNA: TGCAGTGCTAGTTGGTGGGCGGGGACTAGCGGCTACAATGAGCAGTTCTTC; CDR3: CSASWWAGTSGYNEQFF; V: TRBV20-1; size: -; D: TRBD2; J: TRBJ2-1
DNA: TGTGCCAGCAGTAGATCCGCGGGGCGGGGGGCTAACTATGGCTACACCTTC; CDR3: CASSRSAGRGANYGYTF; V: TRBV6-6; size: -; D: -; J: TRBJ1-2
DNA: TGTGCCAGCTCACCACAAGGACAGGGGAACTATGGCTACACCTTC; CDR3: CASSPQGQGNYGYTF; V: TRBV18; size: -; D: TRBD1; J: TRBJ1-2
DNA: TGTGCCTGGAGTCCCAGGGGCATGAACACTGAAGCTTTCTTT; CDR3: CAWSPRGMNTEAFF; V: TRBV30; size: -; D: -; J: TRBJ1-1
DNA: TGTGCCAGCAGTGACCAGGGGGTAGAGACCCAGTACTTC; CDR3: CASSDQGVETQYF; V: TRBV18; size: -; D: TRBD1; J: TRBJ2-5
DNA: TGTGCCATCACCGCGGGGGCCCACCCCCCCGAAGCTTTCTTT; CDR3: CAITAGAHPPEAFF; V: TRBV10-3; size: -; D: -; J: TRBJ1-1
DNA: TGTGCCAGCAGCCCGCGAGACCAAGGCGGAGCTTTCTTT; CDR3: CASSPRDQGGAFF; V: TRBV3-1/TRBV3-2; size: -; D: -; J: TRBJ1-1
DNA: TGTGCCAGCAGCGCACAGGGTTTCGGCTACACCTTC; CDR3: CASSAQGFGYTF; V: TRBV3-1/TRBV3-2; size: -; D: -; J: TRBJ1-2
DNA: TGTGCCAGCAGTTTTCTGCAAAGGGCTAGCGGGAGTTTGGATACGCAGTATTTT; CDR3: CASSFLQRASGSLDTQYF; V: TRBV28; size: -; D: TRBD2; J: TRBJ2-3
DNA: TGTGCCAGCTCACCGGGACAGGGCTGGTATGGCTACACCTTC; CDR3: CASSPGQGWYGYTF; V: TRBV18; size: -; D: TRBD1; J: TRBJ1-2
DNA: TGTGCCAGCACCCCCAGTCGAATGACCCAGTACTTC; CDR3: CASTPSRMTQYF; V: TRBV6-5; size: -; D: -; J: TRBJ2-5
DNA: TGTGCCAGCAGTGCGACCGGGACTAGCGGTTACACAGATACGCAGTATTTT; CDR3: CASSATGTSGYTDTQYF; V: TRBV6-1; size: -; D: TRBD2; J: TRBJ2-3
DNA: TGCAGCGGGGAGGGAAATCAAGAGACCCAGTACTTC; CDR3: CSGEGNQETQYF; V: TRBV29-1; size: -; D: TRBD2; J: TRBJ2-5
DNA: TGTGCCAGCAGCTTCGCCCAGTTCGGGACAGGGAAGCAAGAGACCCAGTACTTC; CDR3: CASSFAQFGTGKQETQYF; V: TRBV11-2; size: -; D: TRBD1; J: TRBJ2-5
DNA: TGCGCCAGCAGCAACCGGGGGGGCGCGAGCAATCAGCCCCAGCATTTT; CDR3: CASSNRGGASNQPQHF; V: TRBV4-1; size: -; D: -; J: TRBJ1-5
DNA: TGTGCCAGCAGTTTAGCGGAACACTATGGCTACACCTTC; CDR3: CASSLAEHYGYTF; V: TRBV6-5; size: -; D: -; J: TRBJ1-2
DNA: TGTGCCACCAGCAGAGAAGCGGGCGGGTACTACGAGCAGTACTTC; CDR3: CATSREAGGYYEQYF; V: TRBV15; size: -; D: -; J: TRBJ2-7
DNA: TGTGCCAGCAGTTACTGGGCCGGGGGCGAGCAGTACTTC; CDR3: CASSYWAGGEQYF; V: TRBV6-5; size: -; D: -; J: TRBJ2-7
DNA: TGTGCCAGCAGCTCCCGGGTGGAGCAGTACTTC; CDR3: CASSSRVEQYF; V: TRBV11-2; size: -; D: -; J: TRBJ2-7
DNA: TGTGCCAGCAGCGCTAGGGGGAGAGGGGGAGAGGCAGATACGCAGTATTTT; CDR3: CASSARGRGGEADTQYF; V: TRBV13; size: -; D: -; J: TRBJ2-3
DNA: TGCGCCAGCAGCCCCGGGATTATGCAGCTCCCCCGGAGGGCTGGAAACACCATATATTTT; CDR3: CASSPGIMQLPRRAGNTIYF; V: TRBV5-1; size: -; D: -; J: TRBJ1-3
DNA: TGCGCCAGCAGGAGGCAACAGGGAGGCACAGATACGCAGTATTTT; CDR3: CASRRQQGGTDTQYF; V: TRBV5-1; size: -; D: -; J: TRBJ2-3
DNA: TGTGCCAGCAGTTTATCTGGGCAGGGTGCCGGGGAGCTGTTTTTT; CDR3: CASSLSGQGAGELFF; V: TRBV28; size: -; D: -; J: TRBJ2-2
DNA: TGTGCCAGCAGTGTCGAAGCGGGAGCGGACTACGAGCAGTACTTC; CDR3: CASSVEAGADYEQYF; V: TRBV6-4; size: -; D: TRBD2; J: TRBJ2-7
DNA: TGTGCCACCAGCAGAGACGGAGCGGGAGCTGGTGAGCAGTTCTTC; CDR3: CATSRDGAGAGEQFF; V: TRBV15; size: -; D: TRBD2; J: TRBJ2-1
DNA: TGTGCCTGGAGTACACGAGGGGGCCGCACTGAAGCTTTCTTT; CDR3: CAWSTRGGRTEAFF; V: TRBV30; size: -; D: TRBD1; J: TRBJ1-1
DNA: TGTGCCAGCAGCCCAGCAGGGGGCAGGAATGAAGCTTTCTTT; CDR3: CASSPAGGRNEAFF; V: TRBV28; size: -; D: TRBD1; J: TRBJ1-1
DNA: TGTGCCAGCAGCCCTCAGGGGGCGCCCCACGAGCAGTACTTC; CDR3: CASSPQGAPHEQYF; V: TRBV4-2; size: -; D: TRBD1; J: TRBJ2-7
DNA: TGTGCCACCAGTGATCCGACTAGCGGGTGGGGCACAGATACGCAGTATTTT; CDR3: CATSDPTSGWGTDTQYF; V: TRBV24-1; size: -; D: TRBD2; J: TRBJ2-3
DNA: TGTGCCAGCAGCTCGGGAACCGGGGAGCTGTTTTTT; CDR3: CASSSGTGELFF; V: TRBV11-1; size: -; D: -; J: TRBJ2-2
DNA: TGCGCCAGCAGCAAGGGACAGGGCTCGAACCAAGAGACCCAGTACTTC; CDR3: CASSKGQGSNQETQYF; V: TRBV5-1; size: -; D: TRBD1; J: TRBJ2-5
DNA: TGTGCCAGCAGTATAGCCGTCCCTAATCAGCCCCAGCATTTT; CDR3: CASSIAVPNQPQHF; V: TRBV6-5; size: -; D: -; J: TRBJ1-5
DNA: TGTGCCAGCAGTACACAGGGGTCGGACCAGCCCCAGCATTTT; CDR3: CASSTQGSDQPQHF; V: TRBV2; size: few; D: TRBD1; J: TRBJ1-5
DNA: TGCGCCAGCAGCTTGGTTTTCGGGAGAGCCGGGTCCGAGACCCAGTACTTC; CDR3: CASSLVFGRAGSETQYF; V: TRBV5-1; size: -; D: -; J: TRBJ2-5
DNA: TGTGCCAGCAGTGAAAGGACAGCGAACGAGCAGTACTTC; CDR3: CASSERTANEQYF; V: TRBV2; size: few; D: -; J: TRBJ2-7
DNA: TGCGCCAGCAGGGGACAGTCGAACACCGGGGAGCTGTTTTTT; CDR3: CASRGQSNTGELFF; V: TRBV5-1; size: -; D: TRBD1; J: TRBJ2-2
DNA: TGTGCCAGCTCACACACAGGGGGCAACACTGAAGCTTTCTTT; CDR3: CASSHTGGNTEAFF; V: TRBV18; size: -; D: TRBD1; J: TRBJ1-1
DNA: TGTGCCAGCAGTTTATACGGGTCCGCCGGGGAGCTGTTTTTT; CDR3: CASSLYGSAGELFF; V: TRBV28; size: -; D: -; J: TRBJ2-2
DNA: TGTGCCAGCAGCCCTAGCGCAGGAGGTAAGGATGAGCAGTTCTTC; CDR3: CASSPSAGGKDEQFF; V: TRBV28; size: -; D: -; J: TRBJ2-1
DNA: TGTGCCAGCAGCTTAGAGTGGCAGGGGGGTGCCGGGGAGCTGTTTTTT; CDR3: CASSLEWQGGAGELFF; V: TRBV11-2; size: -; D: -; J: TRBJ2-2